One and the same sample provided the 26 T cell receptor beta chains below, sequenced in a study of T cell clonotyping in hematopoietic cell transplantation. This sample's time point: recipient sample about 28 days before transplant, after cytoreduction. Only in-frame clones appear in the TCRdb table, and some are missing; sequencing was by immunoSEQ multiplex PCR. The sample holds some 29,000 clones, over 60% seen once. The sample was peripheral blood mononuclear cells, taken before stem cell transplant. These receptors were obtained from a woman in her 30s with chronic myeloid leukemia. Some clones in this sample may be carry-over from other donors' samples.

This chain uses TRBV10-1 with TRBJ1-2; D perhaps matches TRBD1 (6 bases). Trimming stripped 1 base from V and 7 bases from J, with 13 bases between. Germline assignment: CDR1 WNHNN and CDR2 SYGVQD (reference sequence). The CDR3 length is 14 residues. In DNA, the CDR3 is TGCGCCAGCAGTGAGTTTTACAGGGTTGGTGGCTACACCTTC. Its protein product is CASSEFYRVGGYTF.

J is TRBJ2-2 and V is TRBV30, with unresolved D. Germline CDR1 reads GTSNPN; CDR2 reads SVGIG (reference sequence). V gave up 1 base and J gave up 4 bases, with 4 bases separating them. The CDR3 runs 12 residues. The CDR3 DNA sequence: TGTGCCTGGAGTGCGTCCACCGGGGAGCTGTTTTTT. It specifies CAWSASTGELFF.

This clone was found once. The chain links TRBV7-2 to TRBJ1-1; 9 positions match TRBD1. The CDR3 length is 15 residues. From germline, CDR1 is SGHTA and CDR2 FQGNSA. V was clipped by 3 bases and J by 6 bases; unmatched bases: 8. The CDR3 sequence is CASSFTGGTSSEAFF. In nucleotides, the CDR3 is TGTGCCAGCAGCTTCACAGGGGGCACCTCGTCTGAAGCTTTCTTT.

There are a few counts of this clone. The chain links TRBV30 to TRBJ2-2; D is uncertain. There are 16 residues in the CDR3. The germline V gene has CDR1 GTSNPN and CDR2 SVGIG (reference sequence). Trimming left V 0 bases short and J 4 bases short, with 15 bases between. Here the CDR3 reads CAWSVSFPSVTGELFF. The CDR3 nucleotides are TGTGCCTGGAGTGTAAGTTTCCCTTCGGTCACCGGGGAGCTGTTTTTT.

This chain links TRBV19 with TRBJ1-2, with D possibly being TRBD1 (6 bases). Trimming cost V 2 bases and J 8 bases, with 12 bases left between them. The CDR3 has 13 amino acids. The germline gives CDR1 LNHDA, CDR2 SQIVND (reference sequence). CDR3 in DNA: TGTGCCAGTAGTATACAGGGGAAGAGCGGCTACACCTTC. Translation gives CASSIQGKSGYTF.

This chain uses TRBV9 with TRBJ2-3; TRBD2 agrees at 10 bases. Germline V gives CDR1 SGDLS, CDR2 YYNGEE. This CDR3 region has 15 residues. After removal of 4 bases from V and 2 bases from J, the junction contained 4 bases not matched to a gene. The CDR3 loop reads CASSPSGGATDTQYF. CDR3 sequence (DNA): TGTGCCAGCAGCCCTAGCGGGGGCGCCACAGATACGCAGTATTTT.

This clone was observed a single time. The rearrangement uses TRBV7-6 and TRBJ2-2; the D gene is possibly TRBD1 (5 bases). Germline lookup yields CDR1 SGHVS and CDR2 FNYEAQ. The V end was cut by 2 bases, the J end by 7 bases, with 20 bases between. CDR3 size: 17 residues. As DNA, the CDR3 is TGTGCCAGCAGCTTAAGGGCAGGGTGGATTGTTGGCGGGGAGCTGTTTTTT. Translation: CASSLRAGWIVGGELFF.

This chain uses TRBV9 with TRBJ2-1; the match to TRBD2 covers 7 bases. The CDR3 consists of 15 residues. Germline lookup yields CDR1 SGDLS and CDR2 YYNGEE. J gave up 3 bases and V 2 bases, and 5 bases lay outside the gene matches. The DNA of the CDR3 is TGTGCCAGCAGCGTTGAAGGGACTATCTACAATGAGCAGTTCTTC. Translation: CASSVEGTIYNEQFF.

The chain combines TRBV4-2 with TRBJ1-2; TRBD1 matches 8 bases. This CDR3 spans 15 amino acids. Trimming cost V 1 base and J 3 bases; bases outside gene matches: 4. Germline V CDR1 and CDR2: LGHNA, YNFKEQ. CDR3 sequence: CASSQVGQVYYGYTF. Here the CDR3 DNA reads TGTGCCAGCAGCCAAGTGGGACAGGTATACTATGGCTACACCTTC.

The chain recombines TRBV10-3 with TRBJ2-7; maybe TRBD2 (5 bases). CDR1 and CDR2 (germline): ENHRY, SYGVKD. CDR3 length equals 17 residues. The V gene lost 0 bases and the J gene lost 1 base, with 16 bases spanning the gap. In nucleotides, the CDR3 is TGTGCCATCAGTGAGTCCCCCACTAGTCTCCAATCCTACGAGCAGTACGTC. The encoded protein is CAISESPTSLQSYEQYV.

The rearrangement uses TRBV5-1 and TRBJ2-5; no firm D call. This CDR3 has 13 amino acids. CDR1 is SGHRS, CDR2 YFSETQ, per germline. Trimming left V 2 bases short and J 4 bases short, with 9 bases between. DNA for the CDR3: TGCGCCAGCAGCTTCGAGTTTGGAGAGACCCAGTACTTC. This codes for CASSFEFGETQYF. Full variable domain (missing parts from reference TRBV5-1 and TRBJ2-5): KAGVTQTPRYLIKTRGQQVTLSCSPISGHRSVSWYQQTPGQGLQFLFEYFSETQRNKGNFPGRFSGRQFSNSRSEMNVSTLELGDSALYLCASSFEFGETQYFGPGTRLLVL.

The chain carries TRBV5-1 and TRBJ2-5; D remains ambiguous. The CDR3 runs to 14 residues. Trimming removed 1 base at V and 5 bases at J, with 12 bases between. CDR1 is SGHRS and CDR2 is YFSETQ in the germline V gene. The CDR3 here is CASSLRWRPETQYF. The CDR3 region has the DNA TGCGCCAGCAGCTTGCGTTGGCGACCGGAGACCCAGTACTTC.

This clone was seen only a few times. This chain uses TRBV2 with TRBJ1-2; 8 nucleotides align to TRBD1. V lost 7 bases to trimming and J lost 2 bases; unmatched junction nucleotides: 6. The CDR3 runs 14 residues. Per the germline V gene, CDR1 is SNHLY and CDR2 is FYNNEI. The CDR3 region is CASIPGQANYGYTF. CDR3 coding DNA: TGTGCCAGCATCCCGGGACAGGCAAACTATGGCTACACCTTC.

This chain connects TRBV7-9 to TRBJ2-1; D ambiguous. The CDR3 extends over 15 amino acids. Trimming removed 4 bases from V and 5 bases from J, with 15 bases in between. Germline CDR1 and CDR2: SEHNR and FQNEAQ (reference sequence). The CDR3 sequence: CASSSFSVVNNEQFF. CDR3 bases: TGTGCCAGCAGCTCCTTTAGTGTGGTCAACAATGAGCAGTTCTTC.

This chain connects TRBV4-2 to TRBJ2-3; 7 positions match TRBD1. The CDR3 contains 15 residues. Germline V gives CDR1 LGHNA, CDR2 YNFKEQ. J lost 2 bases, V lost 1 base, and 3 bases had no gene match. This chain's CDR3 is CASSQGGQNTDTQYF. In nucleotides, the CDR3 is TGTGCCAGCAGCCAAGGGGGACAGAACACAGATACGCAGTATTTT.

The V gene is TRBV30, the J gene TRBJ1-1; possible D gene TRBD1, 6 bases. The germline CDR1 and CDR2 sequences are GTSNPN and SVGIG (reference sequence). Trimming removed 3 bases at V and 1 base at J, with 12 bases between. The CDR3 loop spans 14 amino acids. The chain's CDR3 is CAWRQGMENTEAFF. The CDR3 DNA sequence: TGTGCCTGGAGGCAGGGGATGGAGAACACTGAAGCTTTCTTT.

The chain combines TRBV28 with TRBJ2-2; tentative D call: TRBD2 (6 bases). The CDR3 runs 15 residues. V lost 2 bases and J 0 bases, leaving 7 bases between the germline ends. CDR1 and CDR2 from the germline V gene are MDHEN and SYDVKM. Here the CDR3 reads CASSLRLANTGELFF. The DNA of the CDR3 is TGTGCCAGCAGTTTAAGACTAGCGAACACCGGGGAGCTGTTTTTT. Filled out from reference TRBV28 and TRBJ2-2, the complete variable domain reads DVKVTQSSRYLVKRTGEKVFLECVQDMDHENMFWYRQDPGLGLRLIYFSYDVKMKEKGDIPEGYSVSREKKERFSLILESASTNQTSMYLCASSLRLANTGELFFGEGSRLTVL.

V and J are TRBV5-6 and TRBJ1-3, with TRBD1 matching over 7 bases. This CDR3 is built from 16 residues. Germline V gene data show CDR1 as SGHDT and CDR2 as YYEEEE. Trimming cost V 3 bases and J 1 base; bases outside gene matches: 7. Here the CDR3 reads CASSWPTGSSGNTIYF. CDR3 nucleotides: TGTGCCAGCAGCTGGCCGACAGGGTCTTCTGGAAACACCATATATTTT. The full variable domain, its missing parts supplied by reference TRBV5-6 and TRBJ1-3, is DAGVTQSPTHLIKTRGQQVTLRCSPKSGHDTVSWYQQALGQGPQFIFQYYEEEERQRGNFPDRFSGHQFPNYSSELNVNALLLGDSALYLCASSWPTGSSGNTIYFGEGSWLTVV.

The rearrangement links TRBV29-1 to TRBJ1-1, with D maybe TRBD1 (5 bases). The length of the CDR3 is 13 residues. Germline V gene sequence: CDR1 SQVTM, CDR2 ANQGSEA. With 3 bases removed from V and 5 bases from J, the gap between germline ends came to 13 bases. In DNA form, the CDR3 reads TGCAGCGTTGAGCCATCCGGGGCTACTGAAGCTTTCTTT. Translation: CSVEPSGATEAFF.

CDR3 in DNA: TGTGCCATCAGTGGTCCCCAGGACAGGGTCTCTGGAAACACCATATATTTT. Amino acid sequence: CAISGPQDRVSGNTIYF. V usage is TRBV10-3 and J usage is TRBJ1-3, with 8 bases matching TRBD1. This CDR3 is 17 amino acids long. Germline loops: CDR1 ENHRY, CDR2 SYGVKD. Unmatched junction bases numbered 8, after V lost 4 bases and J lost 0 bases.

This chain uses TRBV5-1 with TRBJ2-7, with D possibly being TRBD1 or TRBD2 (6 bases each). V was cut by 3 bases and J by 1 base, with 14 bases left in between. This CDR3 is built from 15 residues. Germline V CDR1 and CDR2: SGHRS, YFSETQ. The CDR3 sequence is CASSWGAGASYEQYV. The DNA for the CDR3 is TGCGCCAGCAGCTGGGGGGCAGGGGCGTCCTACGAGCAGTACGTC.

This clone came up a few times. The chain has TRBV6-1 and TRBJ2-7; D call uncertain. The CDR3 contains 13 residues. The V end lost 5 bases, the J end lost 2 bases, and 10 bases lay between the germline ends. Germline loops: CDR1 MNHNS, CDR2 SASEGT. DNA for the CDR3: TGTGCCAGCAGTTCGATGTCCACCTACGAGCAGTACGTC. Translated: CASSSMSTYEQYV.

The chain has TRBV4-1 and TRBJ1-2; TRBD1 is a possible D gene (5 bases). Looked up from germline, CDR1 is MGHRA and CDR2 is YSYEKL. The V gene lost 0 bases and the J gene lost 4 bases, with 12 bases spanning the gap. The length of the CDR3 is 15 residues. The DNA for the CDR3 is TGCGCCAGCAGCCAAGATCGTCTACAGGCCTATGGCTACACCTTC. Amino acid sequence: CASSQDRLQAYGYTF.

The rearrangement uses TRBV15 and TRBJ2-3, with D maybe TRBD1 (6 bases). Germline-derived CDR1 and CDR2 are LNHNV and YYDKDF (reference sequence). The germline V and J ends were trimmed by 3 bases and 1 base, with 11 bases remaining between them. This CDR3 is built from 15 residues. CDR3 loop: CATSSPDRRTDTQYF. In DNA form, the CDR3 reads TGTGCCACCAGCAGCCCAGACAGGCGCACAGATACGCAGTATTTT.

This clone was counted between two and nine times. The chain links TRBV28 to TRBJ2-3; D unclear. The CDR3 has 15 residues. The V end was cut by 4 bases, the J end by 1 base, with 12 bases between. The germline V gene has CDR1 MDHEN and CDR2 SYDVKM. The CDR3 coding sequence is TGTGCCAGCAGTTCCCTCCCTGGAGGCACAGATACGCAGTATTTT. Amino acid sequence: CASSSLPGGTDTQYF.

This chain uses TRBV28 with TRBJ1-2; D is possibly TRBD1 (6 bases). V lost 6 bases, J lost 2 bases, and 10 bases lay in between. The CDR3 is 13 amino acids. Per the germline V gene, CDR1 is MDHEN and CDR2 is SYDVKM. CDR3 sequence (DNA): TGTGCCAGCAGCCTACAGGGAAACTATGGCTACACCTTC. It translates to CASSLQGNYGYTF.